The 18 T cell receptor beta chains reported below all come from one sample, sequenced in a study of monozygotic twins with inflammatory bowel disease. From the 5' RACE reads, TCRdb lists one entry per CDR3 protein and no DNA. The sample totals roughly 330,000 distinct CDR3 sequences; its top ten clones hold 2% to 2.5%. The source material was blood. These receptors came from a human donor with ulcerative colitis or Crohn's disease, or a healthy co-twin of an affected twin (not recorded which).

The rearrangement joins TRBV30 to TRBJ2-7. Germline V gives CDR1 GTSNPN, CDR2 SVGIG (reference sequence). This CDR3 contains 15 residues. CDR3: CAWRGQGSGSYEQYF.

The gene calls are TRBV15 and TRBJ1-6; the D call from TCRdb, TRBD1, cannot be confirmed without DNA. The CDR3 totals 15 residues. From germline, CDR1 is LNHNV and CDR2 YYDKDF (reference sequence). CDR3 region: CATSKTRDGLSPLHF.

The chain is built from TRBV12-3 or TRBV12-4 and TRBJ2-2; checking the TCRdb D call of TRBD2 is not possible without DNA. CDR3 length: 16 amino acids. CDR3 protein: CASSPRTSGKGGELFF.

The CDR3 region is CSVMPRGRAEAFF. V and J are TRBV29-1 and TRBJ1-1; TCRdb's assignment of TRBD1 cannot be checked, as there is no DNA. The V gene's germline CDR1 is SQVTM and CDR2 ANQGSEA. This CDR3 contains 13 residues.

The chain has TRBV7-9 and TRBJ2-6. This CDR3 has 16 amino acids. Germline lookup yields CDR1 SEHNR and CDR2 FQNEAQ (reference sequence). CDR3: CASSFRTPSGANVLTF.

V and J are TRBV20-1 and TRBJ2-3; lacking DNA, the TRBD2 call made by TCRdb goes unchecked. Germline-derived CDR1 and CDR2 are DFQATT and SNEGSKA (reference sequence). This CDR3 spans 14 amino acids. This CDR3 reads CSAFSGTSTDTQYF.

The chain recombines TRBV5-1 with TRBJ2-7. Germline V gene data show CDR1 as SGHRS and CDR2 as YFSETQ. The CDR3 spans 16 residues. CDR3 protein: CASSLDVSDGRYEQYF.

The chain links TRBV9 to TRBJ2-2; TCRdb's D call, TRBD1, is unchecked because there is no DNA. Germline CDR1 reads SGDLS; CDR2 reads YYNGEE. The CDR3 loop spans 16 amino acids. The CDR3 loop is CASSVEGGKIGGELFF.

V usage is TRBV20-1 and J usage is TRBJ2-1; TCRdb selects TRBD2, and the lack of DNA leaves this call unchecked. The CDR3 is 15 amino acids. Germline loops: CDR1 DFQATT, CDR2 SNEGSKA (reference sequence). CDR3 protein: CSARLAALLYNEQFF.

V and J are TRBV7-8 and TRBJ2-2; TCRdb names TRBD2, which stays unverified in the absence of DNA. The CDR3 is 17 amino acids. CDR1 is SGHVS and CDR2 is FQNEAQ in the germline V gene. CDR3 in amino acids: CASSGLAGGRVTGELFF.

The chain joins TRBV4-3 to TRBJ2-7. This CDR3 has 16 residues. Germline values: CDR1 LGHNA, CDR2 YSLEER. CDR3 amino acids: CASSQESNGATYEQYF.

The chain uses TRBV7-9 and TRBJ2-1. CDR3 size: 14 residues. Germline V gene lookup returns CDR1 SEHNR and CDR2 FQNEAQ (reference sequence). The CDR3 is CASSLAGVIDEQFF.

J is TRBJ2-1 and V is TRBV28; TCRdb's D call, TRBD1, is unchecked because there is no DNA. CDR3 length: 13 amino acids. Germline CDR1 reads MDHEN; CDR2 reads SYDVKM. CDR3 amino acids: CASSLPPRTGEFF. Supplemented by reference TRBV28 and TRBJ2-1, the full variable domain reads DVKVTQSSRYLVKRTGEKVFLECVQDMDHENMFWYRQDPGLGLRLIYFSYDVKMKEKGDIPEGYSVSREKKERFSLILESASTNQTSMYLCASSLPPRTGEFFGPGTRLTVL.

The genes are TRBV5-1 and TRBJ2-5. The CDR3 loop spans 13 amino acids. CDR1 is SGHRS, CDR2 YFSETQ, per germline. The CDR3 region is CASSVGPQETQYF.

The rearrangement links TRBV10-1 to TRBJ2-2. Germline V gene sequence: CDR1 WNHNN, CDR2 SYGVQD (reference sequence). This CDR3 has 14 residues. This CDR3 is CASSRVPNTGELFF.

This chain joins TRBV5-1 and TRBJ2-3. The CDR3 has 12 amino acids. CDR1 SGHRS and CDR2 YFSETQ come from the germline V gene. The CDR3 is CASSLDIDTQYF.

This CDR3 reads CASSSLVRAGTRNTEAFF. V is TRBV11-1 and J is TRBJ1-1; TCRdb's D gene call, TRBD1, goes unchecked for lack of DNA. Germline V CDR1 and CDR2: SGHAT, FQDESV (reference sequence). There are 18 residues in the CDR3. Full variable domain (missing parts from reference TRBV11-1 and TRBJ1-1): EAEVAQSPRYKITEKSQAVAFWCDPISGHATLYWYRQILGQGPELLVQFQDESVVDDSQLPKDRFSAERLKGVDSTLKIQPAELGDSAMYLCASSSLVRAGTRNTEAFFGQGTRLTVV.

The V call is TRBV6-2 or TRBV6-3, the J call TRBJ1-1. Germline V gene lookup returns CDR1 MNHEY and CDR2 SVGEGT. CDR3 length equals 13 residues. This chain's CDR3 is CASSLTLRAEAFF.